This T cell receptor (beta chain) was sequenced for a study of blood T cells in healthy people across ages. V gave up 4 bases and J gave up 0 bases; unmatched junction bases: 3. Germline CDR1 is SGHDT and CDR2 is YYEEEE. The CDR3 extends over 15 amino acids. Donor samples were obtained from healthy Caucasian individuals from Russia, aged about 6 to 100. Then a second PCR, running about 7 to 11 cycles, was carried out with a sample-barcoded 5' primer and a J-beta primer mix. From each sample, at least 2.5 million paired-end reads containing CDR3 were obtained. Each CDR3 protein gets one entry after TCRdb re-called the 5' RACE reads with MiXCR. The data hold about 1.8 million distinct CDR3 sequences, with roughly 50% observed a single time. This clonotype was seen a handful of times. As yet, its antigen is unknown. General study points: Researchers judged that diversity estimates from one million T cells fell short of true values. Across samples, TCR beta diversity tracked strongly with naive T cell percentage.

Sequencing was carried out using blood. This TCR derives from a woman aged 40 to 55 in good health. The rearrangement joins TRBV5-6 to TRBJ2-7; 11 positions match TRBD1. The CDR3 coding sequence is TGTGCCAGCAGCACCGGGACAGGGGGCTCCTACGAGCAGTACTTC. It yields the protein CASSTGTGGSYEQYF.